The table lists the clone carrying this T cell receptor beta chain with a few counts. Clones were sequenced by immunoSEQ multiplex PCR, and TCRdb holds only the in-frame ones, with some missing. This sample yields under 30,000 clones, of which 65% to 75% are seen a single time; 33% belongs to the top ten. This CDR3 is 11 amino acids long. Germline assignment: CDR1 GTSNPN and CDR2 SVGIG (reference sequence). The V end was cut by 4 bases, the J end by 3 bases, with 6 bases between. These data come from a study of early stage breast cancer tumors. Sequencing was done on a sample of blood. This sequence joins TRBV30 and TRBJ1-1; no clear D gene. This TCR came from a person between 45 and 65 years old with breast cancer. CDR3 DNA sequence: TGTGCCTGGAATGGTTACACTGAAGCTTTCTTT. It codes for CAWNGYTEAFF.